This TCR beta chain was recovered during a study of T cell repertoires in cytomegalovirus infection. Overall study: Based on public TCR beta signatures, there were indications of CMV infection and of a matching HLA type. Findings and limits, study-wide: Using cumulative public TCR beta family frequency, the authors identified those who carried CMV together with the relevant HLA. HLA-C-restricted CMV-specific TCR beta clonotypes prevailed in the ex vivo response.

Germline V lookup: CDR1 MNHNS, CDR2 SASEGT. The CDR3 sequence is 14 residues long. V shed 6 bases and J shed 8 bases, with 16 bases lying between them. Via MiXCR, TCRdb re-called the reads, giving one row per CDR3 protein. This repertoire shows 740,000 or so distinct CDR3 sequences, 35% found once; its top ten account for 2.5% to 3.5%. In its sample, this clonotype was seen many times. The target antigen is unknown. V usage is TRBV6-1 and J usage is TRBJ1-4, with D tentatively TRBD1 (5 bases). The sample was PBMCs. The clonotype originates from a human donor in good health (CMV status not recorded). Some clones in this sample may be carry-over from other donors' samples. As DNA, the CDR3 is TGTGCCAGCAGCCACTACCTACAGGAGGAAAAACTGTTTTTT. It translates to CASSHYLQEEKLFF.